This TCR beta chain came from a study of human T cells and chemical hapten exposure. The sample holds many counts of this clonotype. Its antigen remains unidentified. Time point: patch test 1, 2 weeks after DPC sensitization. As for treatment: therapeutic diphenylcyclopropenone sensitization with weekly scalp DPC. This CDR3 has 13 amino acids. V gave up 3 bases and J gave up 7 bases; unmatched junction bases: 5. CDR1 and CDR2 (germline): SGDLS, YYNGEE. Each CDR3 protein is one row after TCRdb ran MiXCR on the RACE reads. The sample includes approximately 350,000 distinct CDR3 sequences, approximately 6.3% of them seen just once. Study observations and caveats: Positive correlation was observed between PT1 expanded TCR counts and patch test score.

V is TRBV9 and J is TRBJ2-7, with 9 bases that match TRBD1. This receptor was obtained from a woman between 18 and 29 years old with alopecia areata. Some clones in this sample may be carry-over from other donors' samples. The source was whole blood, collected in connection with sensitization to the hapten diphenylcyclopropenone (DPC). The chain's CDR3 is CASSGGTGSEQYF. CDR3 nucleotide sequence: TGTGCCAGCAGCGGCGGGACAGGGAGTGAGCAGTACTTC. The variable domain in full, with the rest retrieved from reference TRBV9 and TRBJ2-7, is DSGVTQTPKHLITATGQRVTLRCSPRSGDLSVYWYQQSLDQGLQFLIQYYNGEERAKGNILERFSAQQFPDLHSELNLSSLELGDSALYFCASSGGTGSEQYFGPGTRLTVT.